A selection of T cell receptor beta chains follows, all from one sample in a study of blood T cell repertoires in COVID-19. Assay used: immunoSEQ multiplex PCR; TCRdb lists only in-frame clones, some missing. The repertoire holds 200,000 or so clones, with approximately 82% as singletons. The specimen sequenced was peripheral blood. The source of these receptors is a human donor with acute or convalescent COVID-19. The donor label of this sample is uncertain. Each CDR3 is given with its conserved first and last residue. A D gene is named only where the DNA matches it firmly. Clone size is given for some rows only: seen once, a few or many times, or a class if the clone is expanded.

clone_size,j_call,v_call,d_call,cdr3_aa,cdr3_nt
.,TRBJ2-4,TRBV5-1,.,CASSLGQSLAKNIQYF,TGCGCCAGCAGCTTGGGACAGAGCTTAGCCAAAAACATTCAGTACTTC
.,TRBJ1-6,TRBV5-5,TRBD1,CASSYRDRDNSPLHF,TGTGCCAGCAGCTACCGGGACAGGGATAATTCACCCCTCCACTTT
.,TRBJ2-3,TRBV5-4,.,CASSLAWATDTQYF,TGTGCCAGCAGCTTAGCCTGGGCGACAGATACGCAGTATTTT
.,TRBJ1-3,TRBV5-6,.,CASSLPSWESSGNTIYF,TGTGCCAGCAGCCTGCCCAGTTGGGAGAGCTCTGGAAACACCATATATTTT
.,TRBJ1-2,TRBV7-9,.,CASSPDTFLNYGYTF,TGTGCCAGCAGCCCAGACACCTTTTTGAACTATGGCTACACCTTC
.,TRBJ2-7,TRBV5-1,TRBD2,CASRRTSGSYEQYF,TGCGCCAGCAGGAGGACTAGCGGCTCCTACGAGCAGTACTTC
.,TRBJ1-5,TRBV30,.,CAWRESGRGGNQPQHF,TGTGCCTGGAGGGAATCTGGCAGGGGAGGCAATCAGCCCCAGCATTTT
.,TRBJ2-7,TRBV7-2,.,CASSSTYEQYF,TGTGCCAGCAGCTCAACATACGAGCAGTACTTC
.,TRBJ1-1,TRBV5-1,TRBD1,CASKDRSMNTEAFF,TGCGCCAGCAAGGACAGGAGCATGAACACTGAAGCTTTCTTT
.,TRBJ1-5,TRBV4-2,.,CASAQRGRDQPQHF,TGTGCCAGCGCTCAGCGGGGGCGGGATCAGCCCCAGCATTTT
.,TRBJ2-1,TRBV4-1,TRBD1,CASTRQETGLFEQFF,TGCGCCAGCACCCGGCAAGAGACAGGGCTGTTTGAGCAGTTCTTC
.,TRBJ1-2,TRBV7-8,TRBD1,CASSRDSNYGYTF,TGTGCCAGCAGTCGGGACAGCAACTATGGCTACACCTTC
.,TRBJ1-5,TRBV5-1,.,CASSLGWQGDQPQHF,TGCGCCAGCAGCTTGGGATGGCAGGGCGACCAGCCCCAGCATTTT
few,TRBJ2-1,TRBV5-1,TRBD1,CASSSGTGTYNEQFF,TGCGCCAGCAGCTCCGGGACAGGAACTTACAATGAGCAGTTCTTC
.,TRBJ1-5,TRBV5-1,.,CASSDQGRYQPQHF,TGCGCCAGCAGCGATCAGGGAAGGTATCAGCCCCAGCATTTT
once,TRBJ2-5,TRBV3-1/TRBV3-2,TRBD2,CASIPGAGGGETQYF,TGTGCCAGCATCCCAGGTGCGGGAGGAGGAGAGACCCAGTACTTC
.,TRBJ2-1,TRBV5-1,.,CASSLLPTNEQFF,TGCGCCAGCAGCTTACTACCCACCAATGAGCAGTTCTTC
few,TRBJ2-3,TRBV7-3,.,CASSSWQTDTQYF,TGTGCCAGCAGTTCGTGGCAGACAGATACGCAGTATTTT
.,TRBJ2-3,TRBV9,TRBD2,CASSDQLAGVDTQYF,TGTGCCAGCAGCGACCAACTAGCGGGAGTCGATACGCAGTATTTT
once,TRBJ1-5,TRBV2,TRBD1,CASSGTDFNQPQHF,TGTGCCAGCAGCGGGACAGATTTTAATCAGCCCCAGCATTTT
.,TRBJ2-3,TRBV7-9,.,CASSLERPTDTQYF,TGTGCCAGCAGCTTGGAGCGGCCCACAGATACGCAGTATTTT
.,TRBJ2-5,TRBV24-1,TRBD1,CATSRDRELLWQETQYF,TGTGCCACCAGTCGGGACAGGGAACTTCTCTGGCAAGAGACCCAGTACTTC
.,TRBJ2-3,TRBV2,.,CASSEGAGLGDTQYF,TGTGCCAGCAGTGAAGGAGCGGGTCTGGGAGATACGCAGTATTTT
.,TRBJ2-5,TRBV7-9,TRBD1,CASSFGQGLETQYF,TGTGCCAGCAGCTTCGGACAGGGGTTGGAGACCCAGTACTTC
.,TRBJ2-7,TRBV6-5,.,CASSYSTGAFYEQYF,TGTGCCAGCAGTTACTCGACAGGCGCCTTCTACGAGCAGTACTTC
.,TRBJ2-4,TRBV19,TRBD1,CASSVTGTGDGIQYF,TGTGCCAGTAGTGTTACCGGGACAGGAGACGGTATTCAGTACTTC
.,TRBJ2-1,TRBV9,.,CASSVDSGPYNEQFF,TGTGCCAGCAGCGTAGACAGCGGTCCCTACAATGAGCAGTTCTTC
.,TRBJ1-1,TRBV7-2,.,CASSLGGVRTEAFF,TGTGCCAGCAGCTTAGGGGGGGTTCGAACTGAAGCTTTCTTT
.,TRBJ2-1,TRBV9,TRBD2,CASSSQPTSGRAGEQFF,TGTGCCAGCAGCTCCCAACCGACTAGCGGGAGAGCAGGGGAGCAGTTCTTC
.,TRBJ2-5,TRBV3-1/TRBV3-2,.,CASSAGVLETQYF,TGTGCCAGCAGCGCAGGGGTTTTAGAGACCCAGTACTTC
.,TRBJ2-4,TRBV5-1,.,CASSLGRLDFALMPAKNIQYF,TGCGCCAGCAGCTTAGGTCGACTGGACTTCGCCTTAATGCCCGCCAAAAACATTCAGTACTTC
.,TRBJ1-1,TRBV5-6,.,CASSFGTGSTEAFF,TGTGCCAGCAGCTTCGGGACCGGGAGTACTGAAGCTTTCTTT